This entry lists 2 T cell receptor beta chains sequenced from one sample in a study of T cell repertoires in cytomegalovirus infection. From the reads, TCRdb called clonotypes with MiXCR, one entry per CDR3 protein. The table includes more than 350,000 distinct CDR3 sequences, approximately 30% detected once. The sample was PBMCs. The receptor set was obtained from a human donor in good health (CMV status not recorded). Some clones in this sample may be carry-over from other donors' samples.

V gene TRBV19 combines with J gene TRBJ2-2; TRBD1 matches at 7 bases. From germline, CDR1 is LNHDA and CDR2 SQIVND (reference sequence). V lost 5 bases to trimming and J lost 5 bases; unmatched junction nucleotides: 5. This CDR3 region has 14 residues. CDR3: CASSVYRGTGELFF. In DNA, the CDR3 is TGTGCCAGTAGTGTTTACAGGGGTACCGGGGAGCTGTTTTTT. The whole variable domain, filled in from reference TRBV19 and TRBJ2-2, reads DGGITQSPKYLFRKEGQNVTLSCEQNLNHDAMYWYRQDPGQGLRLIYYSQIVNDFQKGDIAEGYSVSREKKESFPLTVTSAQKNPTAFYLCASSVYRGTGELFFGEGSRLTVL.

The genes are TRBV20-1 and TRBJ1-6, with D possibly matching TRBD1 (5 bases). Germline V lookup: CDR1 DFQATT, CDR2 SNEGSKA (reference sequence). Trimming pared 0 bases from V and 0 bases from J, leaving 9 bases between. The CDR3 sequence is 16 residues long. Here the CDR3 DNA reads TGCAGTGCTAGAGAGGGGGTCGGCTCCTATAATTCACCCCTCCACTTT. Its protein product is CSAREGVGSYNSPLHF.